The T cell receptor beta chain described here comes from a study of PD-1 blockade in classical Hodgkin lymphoma. Whole-study findings and limits: Healthy donors were reported to have higher baseline TCR diversity than newly diagnosed patients. Causes of the repertoire differences remain undefined, possibly disease activity or prior therapy.

The CDR3 consists of 12 residues. With 3 bases removed from V and 0 bases from J, the gap between germline ends came to 3 bases. Germline V gene data show CDR1 as SEHNR and CDR2 as FQNEAQ (reference sequence). For this clone: Its specificity is unknown.

The time point is: newly diagnosed, previously untreated cHL patient sample. Investigators turned to newly diagnosed, untreated classical Hodgkin lymphoma PBMCs for comparison. The table came from immunoSEQ multiplex PCR; TCRdb's copy has only in-frame clones and leaves some out. The repertoire has about 25,000 clones, 94% of them found once; the top ten carry about 3.9%. Material for sequencing was peripheral blood mononuclear cells (PBMCs). The sequence was collected from a human donor with classical Hodgkin lymphoma. The chain is built from TRBV7-9 and TRBJ2-7; D remains unclear. The CDR3 nucleotides read TGTGCCAGCAGCTTGAGCTCCTACGAGCAGTACTTC. Translation: CASSLSSYEQYF.